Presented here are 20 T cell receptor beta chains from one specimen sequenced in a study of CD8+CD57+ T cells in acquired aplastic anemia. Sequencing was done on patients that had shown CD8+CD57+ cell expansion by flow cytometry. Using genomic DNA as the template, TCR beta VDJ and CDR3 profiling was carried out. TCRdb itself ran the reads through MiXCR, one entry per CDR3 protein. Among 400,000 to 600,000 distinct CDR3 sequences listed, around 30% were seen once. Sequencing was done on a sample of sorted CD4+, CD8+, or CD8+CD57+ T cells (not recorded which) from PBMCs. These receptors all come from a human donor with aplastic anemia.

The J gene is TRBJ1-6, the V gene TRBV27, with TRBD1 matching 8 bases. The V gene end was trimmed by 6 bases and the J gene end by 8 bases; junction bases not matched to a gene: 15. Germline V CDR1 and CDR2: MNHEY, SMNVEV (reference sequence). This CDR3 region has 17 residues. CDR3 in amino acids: CASRKITPGQAHSPLHF. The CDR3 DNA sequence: TGTGCCAGCAGAAAAATAACCCCGGGACAGGCCCATTCACCCCTCCACTTT.

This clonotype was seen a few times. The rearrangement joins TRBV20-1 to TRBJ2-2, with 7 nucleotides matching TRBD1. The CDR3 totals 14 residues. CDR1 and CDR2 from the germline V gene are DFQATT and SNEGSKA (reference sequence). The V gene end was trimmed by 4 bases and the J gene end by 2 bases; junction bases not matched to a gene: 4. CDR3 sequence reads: CSATGQDNTGELFF. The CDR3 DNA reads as TGCAGTGCTACCGGACAGGACAACACCGGGGAGCTGTTTTTT.

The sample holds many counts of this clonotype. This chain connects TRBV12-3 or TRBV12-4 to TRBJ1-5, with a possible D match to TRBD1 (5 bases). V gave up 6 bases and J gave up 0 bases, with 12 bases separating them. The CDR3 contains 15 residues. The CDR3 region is CASRTTADSNQPQHF. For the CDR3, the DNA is TGTGCCAGCAGGACGACAGCAGATAGCAATCAGCCCCAGCATTTT.

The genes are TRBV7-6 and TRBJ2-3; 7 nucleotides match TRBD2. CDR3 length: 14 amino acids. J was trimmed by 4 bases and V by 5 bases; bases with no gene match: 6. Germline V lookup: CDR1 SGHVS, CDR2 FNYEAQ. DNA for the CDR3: TGTGCCAGCAGCCGGCTAGCGGCATCAGATACGCAGTATTTT. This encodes CASSRLAASDTQYF.

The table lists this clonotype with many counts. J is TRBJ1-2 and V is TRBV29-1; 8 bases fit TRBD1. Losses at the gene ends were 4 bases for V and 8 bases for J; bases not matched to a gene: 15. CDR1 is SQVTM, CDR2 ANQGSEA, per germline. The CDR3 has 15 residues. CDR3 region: CSVVPRGQTTIGYTF. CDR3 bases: TGCAGCGTTGTTCCCAGGGGGCAGACAACTATCGGCTACACCTTC.

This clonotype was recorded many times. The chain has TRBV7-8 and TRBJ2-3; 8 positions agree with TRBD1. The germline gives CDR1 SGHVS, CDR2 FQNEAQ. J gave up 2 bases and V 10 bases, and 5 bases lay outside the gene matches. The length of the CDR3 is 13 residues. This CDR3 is CATGQGPTDTQYF. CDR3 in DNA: TGTGCCACCGGACAGGGCCCCACAGATACGCAGTATTTT.

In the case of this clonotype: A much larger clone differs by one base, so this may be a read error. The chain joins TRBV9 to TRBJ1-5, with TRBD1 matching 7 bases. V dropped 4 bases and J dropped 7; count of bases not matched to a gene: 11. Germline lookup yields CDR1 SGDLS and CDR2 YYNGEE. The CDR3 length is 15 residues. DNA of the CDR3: TGTGCCAGCAGCTCACAGGGGACGGTCGGCCAGCCCCAGCATTTT. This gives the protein CASSSQGTVGQPQHF.

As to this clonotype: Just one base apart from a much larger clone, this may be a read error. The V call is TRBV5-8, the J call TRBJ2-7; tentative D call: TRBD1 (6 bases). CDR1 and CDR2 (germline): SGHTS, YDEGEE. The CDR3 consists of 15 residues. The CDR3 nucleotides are TGTGCCAACAGCTATACGGGACAAAGATCCTACGAGCAGTACTTC. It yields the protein CANSYTGQRSYEQYF.

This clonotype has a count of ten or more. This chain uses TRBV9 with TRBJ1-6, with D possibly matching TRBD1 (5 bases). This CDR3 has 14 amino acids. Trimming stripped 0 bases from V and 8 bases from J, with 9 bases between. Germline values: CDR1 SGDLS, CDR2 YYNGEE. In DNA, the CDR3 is TGTGCCAGCAGCGTAGCTCAGGGTCATTCACCCCTCCACTTT. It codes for CASSVAQGHSPLHF.

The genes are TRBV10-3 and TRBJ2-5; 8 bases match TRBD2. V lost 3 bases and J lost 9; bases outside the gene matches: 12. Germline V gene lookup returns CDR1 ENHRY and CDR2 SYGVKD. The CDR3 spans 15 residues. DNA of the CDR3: TGTGCCATCAGTGACGGGAGGGACGGTAATCAGCCCCAGTACTTC. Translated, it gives CAISDGRDGNQPQYF.

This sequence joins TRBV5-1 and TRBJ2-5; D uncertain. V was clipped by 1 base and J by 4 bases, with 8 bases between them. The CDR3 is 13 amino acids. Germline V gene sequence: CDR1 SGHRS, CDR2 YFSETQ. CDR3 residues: CASSLRWGETQYF. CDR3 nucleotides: TGCGCCAGCAGCTTGCGGTGGGGAGAGACCCAGTACTTC.

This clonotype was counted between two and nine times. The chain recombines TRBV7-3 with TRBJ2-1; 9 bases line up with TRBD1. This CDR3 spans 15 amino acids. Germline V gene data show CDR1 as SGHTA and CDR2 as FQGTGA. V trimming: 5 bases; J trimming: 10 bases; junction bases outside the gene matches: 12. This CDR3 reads CASSGPGTGSEEQFF. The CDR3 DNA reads TGTGCCAGCAGCGGTCCCGGGACAGGGTCGGAGGAGCAGTTCTTC.

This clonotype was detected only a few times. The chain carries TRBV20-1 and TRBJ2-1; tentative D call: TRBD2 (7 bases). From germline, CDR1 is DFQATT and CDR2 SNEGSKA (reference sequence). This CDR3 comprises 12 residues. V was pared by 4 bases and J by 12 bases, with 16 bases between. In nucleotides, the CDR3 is TGCAGTGCTACGAGTACGGGGGGCGGGCAGTTCTTC. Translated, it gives CSATSTGGGQFF.

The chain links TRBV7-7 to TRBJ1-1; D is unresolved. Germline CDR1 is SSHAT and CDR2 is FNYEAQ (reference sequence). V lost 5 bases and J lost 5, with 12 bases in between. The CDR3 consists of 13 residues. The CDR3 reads CASSQAFRTEAFF. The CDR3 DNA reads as TGTGCCAGCAGCCAAGCTTTCAGGACTGAAGCTTTCTTT.

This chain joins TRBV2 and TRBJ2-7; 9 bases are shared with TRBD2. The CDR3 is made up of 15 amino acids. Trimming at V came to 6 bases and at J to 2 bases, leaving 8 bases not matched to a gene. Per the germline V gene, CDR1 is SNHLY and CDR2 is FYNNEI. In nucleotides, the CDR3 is TGTGCCAGCAGCGAGGGGGGCGGGGGGGCCTACGAGCAGTACTTC. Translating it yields CASSEGGGGAYEQYF.

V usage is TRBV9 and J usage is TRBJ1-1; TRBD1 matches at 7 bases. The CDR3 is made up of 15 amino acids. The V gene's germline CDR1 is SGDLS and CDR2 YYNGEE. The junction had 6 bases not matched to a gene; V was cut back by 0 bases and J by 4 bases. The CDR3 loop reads CASSVVEGALTEAFF. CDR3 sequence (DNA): TGTGCCAGCAGCGTAGTGGAGGGGGCGCTCACTGAAGCTTTCTTT. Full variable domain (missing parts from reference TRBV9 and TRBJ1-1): DSGVTQTPKHLITATGQRVTLRCSPRSGDLSVYWYQQSLDQGLQFLIQYYNGEERAKGNILERFSAQQFPDLHSELNLSSLELGDSALYFCASSVVEGALTEAFFGQGTRLTVV.

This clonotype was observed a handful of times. This chain's CDR3 is CASSLSTENTEAFF. In DNA form, the CDR3 reads TGTGCCAGCAGCTTATCAACGGAGAACACTGAAGCTTTCTTT. The chain has TRBV7-3 and TRBJ1-1; no reliable D call. The germline CDR1 and CDR2 sequences are SGHTA and FQGTGA. The V and J ends lost 2 bases and 1 base respectively, with 8 bases between them. The CDR3 is made up of 14 amino acids.

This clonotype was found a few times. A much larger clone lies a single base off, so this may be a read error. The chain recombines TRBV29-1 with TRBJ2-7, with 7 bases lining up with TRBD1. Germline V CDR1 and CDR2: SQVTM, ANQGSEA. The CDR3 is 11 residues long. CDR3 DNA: TGCAGCGTTGATGGCCCCGGACAGGATGCCTTC. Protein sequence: CSVDGPGQDAF.

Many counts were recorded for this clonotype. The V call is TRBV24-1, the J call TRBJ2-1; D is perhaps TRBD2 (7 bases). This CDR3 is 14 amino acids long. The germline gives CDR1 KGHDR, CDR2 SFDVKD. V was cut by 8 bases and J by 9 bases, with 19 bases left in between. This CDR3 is CATTDARRGGEQFF. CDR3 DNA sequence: TGTGCCACCACGGACGCAAGGAGGGGGGGTGAGCAGTTCTTC.

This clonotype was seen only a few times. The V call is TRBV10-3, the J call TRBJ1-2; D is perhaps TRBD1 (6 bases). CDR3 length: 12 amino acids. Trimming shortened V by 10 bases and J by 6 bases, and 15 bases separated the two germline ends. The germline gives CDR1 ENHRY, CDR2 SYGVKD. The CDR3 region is CASGSDSHGYTF. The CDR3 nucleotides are TGTGCCAGCGGATCGGACAGTCATGGCTACACCTTC.